This TCR beta chain came from a study of blood T cell repertoires in COVID-19. In the authors' workflow: Estimated nucleated cell counts came from reference gene primer amplification. Clones were read by immunoSEQ multiplex PCR, and TCRdb kept only the in-frame ones, dropping some. V, J and clone size are taken as reported in that table, and D and trimming were inferred from the DNA itself. The profile covers under 50,000 clones, with around 80% appearing a single time and more than 35% taken by the ten largest. Germline lookup yields CDR1 LGHNA and CDR2 YSLEER. The CDR3 length is 15 residues. V lost 0 bases to trimming and J lost 3 bases, with 11 bases between them.

This clonotype was sampled from a man aged 80 or over with active or convalescent COVID-19. Sequenced material: peripheral blood. The rearrangement joins TRBV4-3 to TRBJ2-5; TRBD2 is a possible D gene (7 bases). CDR3 sequence (DNA): TGCGCCAGCAGCCAAGATCTAGGGGGGGAAGAGACCCAGTACTTC. Encoded protein: CASSQDLGGEETQYF.